This is a list of T cell receptor beta chains from one sample in a study of T-cell reconstitution after alpha-beta-depleted transplantation in children. In TCRdb, the PCR reads were re-called with MiXCR into one record per CDR3 protein. Of about 400,000 distinct CDR3 sequences listed, 13% are singletons. Material: PBMCs, obtained from the stem cell graft. The receptor set was obtained from a human donor who donated a stem cell graft to a child with Fanconi anemia. CDR3s include the opening cysteine and the closing phenylalanine or tryptophan. Each record gives: clone size, J gene, V gene, D gene, CDR3 protein, CDR3 DNA. D genes are given only for firm matches. Size values are once, few and many counts, or a class for expanded clones, and some rows have none.

size: few
J: TRBJ1-1
V: TRBV28
D: .
CDR3: CASSFQGVHTEAFF
DNA: TGTGCCAGCAGTTTTCAGGGTGTGCACACTGAAGCTTTCTTT

size: .
J: TRBJ1-2
V: TRBV6-1
D: TRBD1
CDR3: CASSPGGGGREGYTF
DNA: TGTGCCAGCAGTCCAGGGGGCGGCGGTCGTGAGGGCTACACCTTC

size: .
J: TRBJ2-5
V: TRBV12-3/TRBV12-4
D: .
CDR3: CASSWTLGGETQYF
DNA: TGTGCCAGCAGTTGGACCCTCGGGGGCGAGACCCAGTACTTC

size: .
J: TRBJ1-1
V: TRBV27
D: .
CDR3: CASASWTNTEAFF
DNA: TGTGCCAGCGCATCATGGACGAACACTGAAGCTTTCTTT

size: .
J: TRBJ2-7
V: TRBV5-1
D: .
CDR3: CASSLVTSTYEQYF
DNA: TGCGCCAGCAGCTTGGTTACATCGACCTACGAGCAGTACTTC

size: .
J: TRBJ1-5
V: TRBV30
D: .
CDR3: CAWSVGQSNQPQHF
DNA: TGTGCCTGGAGTGTAGGACAGAGCAATCAGCCCCAGCATTTT

size: many
J: TRBJ2-3
V: TRBV12-3/TRBV12-4
D: .
CDR3: CASSLLQGSGTDTQYF
DNA: TGTGCCAGCAGTTTGCTACAGGGAAGCGGCACAGATACGCAGTATTTT

size: .
J: TRBJ1-2
V: TRBV15
D: TRBD1
CDR3: CATSTGGNYGYTF
DNA: TGTGCCACCTCGACAGGGGGAAACTATGGCTACACCTTC

size: many
J: TRBJ2-2
V: TRBV2
D: .
CDR3: CASSVFRVTGELFF
DNA: TGTGCCAGCAGTGTCTTTCGCGTTACCGGGGAGCTGTTTTTT

size: few
J: TRBJ2-3
V: TRBV5-1
D: .
CDR3: CASGGLAADTQYF
DNA: TGCGCCAGCGGTGGGCTAGCTGCAGATACGCAGTATTTT

size: .
J: TRBJ1-1
V: TRBV15
D: .
CDR3: CATSPRNHGTEAFF
DNA: TGTGCCACCAGCCCTCGAAACCACGGGACTGAAGCTTTCTTT

size: many
J: TRBJ2-1
V: TRBV5-1
D: TRBD1
CDR3: CASSFDGTGSYNEQFF
DNA: TGCGCCAGCAGCTTCGACGGGACAGGGTCCTACAATGAGCAGTTCTTC

size: .
J: TRBJ1-5
V: TRBV13
D: TRBD1
CDR3: CASSQGVSNQPQHF
DNA: TGTGCCAGCAGCCAGGGGGTAAGCAATCAGCCCCAGCATTTT

size: .
J: TRBJ1-6
V: TRBV12-3/TRBV12-4
D: .
CDR3: CASSPARSPLHF
DNA: TGTGCCAGCAGTCCTGCCCGGTCACCCCTCCACTTT

size: few
J: TRBJ2-6
V: TRBV6-1
D: .
CDR3: CASRERGVGANVLTF
DNA: TGTGCCAGCAGGGAAAGGGGAGTCGGGGCCAACGTCCTGACTTTC

size: .
J: TRBJ2-3
V: TRBV3-1
D: .
CDR3: CASSLFGQTPTDTQYF
DNA: TGTGCCAGCAGCCTATTCGGACAGACTCCCACAGATACGCAGTATTTT

size: many
J: TRBJ1-1
V: TRBV7-9
D: TRBD1
CDR3: CASSLRDSEAFF
DNA: TGTGCCAGCAGCTTAAGGGACAGTGAAGCTTTCTTT

size: few
J: TRBJ2-2
V: TRBV11-2
D: .
CDR3: CASAQENTGELFF
DNA: TGTGCCAGCGCACAGGAGAACACCGGGGAGCTGTTTTTT

size: .
J: TRBJ1-2
V: TRBV4-3
D: .
CDR3: CASSQLHSGGSGTNYGYTF
DNA: TGCGCCAGCAGCCAATTACACAGCGGGGGATCCGGCACCAACTATGGCTACACCTTC

size: .
J: TRBJ1-1
V: TRBV18
D: .
CDR3: CASSIIALEAFF
DNA: TGTGCCAGCTCCATTATAGCTCTTGAAGCTTTCTTT

size: few
J: TRBJ1-1
V: TRBV27
D: .
CDR3: CASSLSAVNTEAFF
DNA: TGTGCCAGCAGTTTATCAGCAGTGAACACTGAAGCTTTCTTT

size: few
J: TRBJ1-5
V: TRBV20-1
D: .
CDR3: CSARAFDRTNQPQHF
DNA: TGCAGTGCTAGAGCCTTCGACAGGACCAATCAGCCCCAGCATTTT

size: few
J: TRBJ1-6
V: TRBV5-1
D: TRBD1
CDR3: CASRASGGSNSPLHF
DNA: TGCGCCAGCAGGGCCTCAGGGGGATCGAATTCACCCCTCCACTTT

size: few
J: TRBJ2-5
V: TRBV10-3
D: .
CDR3: CAIRKGAGQETQYF
DNA: TGTGCCATCCGGAAGGGTGCAGGCCAAGAGACCCAGTACTTC

size: .
J: TRBJ1-2
V: TRBV6-2/TRBV6-3
D: TRBD1
CDR3: CASSYRSDPGQGACGYTF
DNA: TGTGCCAGCAGTTACCGGAGCGATCCCGGACAGGGGGCGTGTGGCTACACCTTC

size: many
J: TRBJ2-5
V: TRBV20-1
D: TRBD1
CDR3: CSAKGHRSRTGTGPGETQYF
DNA: TGCAGTGCTAAAGGTCACCGGAGCCGAACCGGGACAGGGCCCGGAGAGACCCAGTACTTC

size: few
J: TRBJ1-1
V: TRBV13
D: .
CDR3: CASSLGRGDEAFF
DNA: TGTGCCAGCAGCTTAGGCCGGGGGGATGAAGCTTTCTTT

size: few
J: TRBJ2-3
V: TRBV28
D: .
CDR3: CASMMGDTQYF
DNA: TGTGCCAGCATGATGGGAGATACGCAGTATTTT

size: .
J: TRBJ2-5
V: TRBV28
D: TRBD1
CDR3: CASSSGQKETQYF
DNA: TGTGCCAGCAGTTCGGGACAGAAAGAGACCCAGTACTTC

size: few
J: TRBJ2-2
V: TRBV7-8
D: .
CDR3: CASSLAASGGELFF
DNA: TGTGCCAGCAGCTTAGCGGCCTCTGGGGGGGAGCTGTTTTTT

size: few
J: TRBJ1-6
V: TRBV12-3/TRBV12-4
D: .
CDR3: CASSSGPSRPLHF
DNA: TGTGCCAGCAGTTCCGGCCCCTCGCGTCCCCTCCACTTT

size: many
J: TRBJ2-3
V: TRBV5-1
D: TRBD2
CDR3: CASSSSKTSGDGTDTQYF
DNA: TGCGCCAGCAGCTCTTCAAAGACTAGCGGGGACGGCACAGATACGCAGTATTTT

size: many
J: TRBJ2-3
V: TRBV5-1
D: TRBD2
CDR3: CASSLEVSGGDTQYF
DNA: TGCGCCAGCAGCTTGGAGGTTAGCGGGGGAGATACGCAGTATTTT

size: many
J: TRBJ2-6
V: TRBV27
D: .
CDR3: CASSFLSGANVLTF
DNA: TGTGCCAGCAGTTTCCTCTCTGGGGCCAACGTCCTGACTTTC

size: .
J: TRBJ2-3
V: TRBV5-4
D: .
CDR3: CASSLSGWGTDTQYF
DNA: TGTGCCAGCAGTTTATCCGGGTGGGGCACAGATACGCAGTATTTT

size: .
J: TRBJ2-3
V: TRBV5-5
D: TRBD2
CDR3: CASSLGASGFGDTQYF
DNA: TGTGCCAGCAGCTTGGGTGCTAGCGGCTTTGGGGATACGCAGTATTTT

size: many
J: TRBJ2-3
V: TRBV6-2/TRBV6-3
D: TRBD1
CDR3: CASRPTGEDTQYF
DNA: TGTGCCAGCAGACCCACAGGGGAAGATACGCAGTATTTT

size: .
J: TRBJ1-1
V: TRBV5-1
D: TRBD1
CDR3: CASSFSGTGDTEAFF
DNA: TGCGCCAGCAGCTTCTCCGGGACAGGGGACACTGAAGCTTTCTTT

size: .
J: TRBJ1-3
V: TRBV6-1
D: .
CDR3: CASSAGTHSGNTIYF
DNA: TGTGCCAGCAGTGCTGGGACCCACTCTGGAAACACCATATATTTT

size: .
J: TRBJ1-1
V: TRBV25-1
D: .
CDR3: CASSDPGKNTEAFF
DNA: TGTGCCAGCAGTGACCCCGGGAAGAACACTGAAGCTTTCTTT

size: .
J: TRBJ2-3
V: TRBV5-6
D: .
CDR3: CASSLLFRGDSRGTQYF
DNA: TGTGCCAGCAGCTTACTGTTTAGAGGTGACTCCCGGGGTACGCAGTATTTT

size: few
J: TRBJ1-6
V: TRBV5-1
D: .
CDR3: CASSSQDNRSPLHF
DNA: TGCGCCAGCAGCTCGCAGGACAATCGTTCACCCCTCCACTTT

size: .
J: TRBJ2-4
V: TRBV3-1
D: .
CDR3: CASSQGGTLNIQYF
DNA: TGTGCCAGCAGCCAAGGGGGGACATTGAACATTCAGTACTTC

size: few
J: TRBJ1-5
V: TRBV19
D: .
CDR3: CASRVRGLKEPQHF
DNA: TGTGCCAGTAGGGTGCGGGGGCTAAAGGAGCCCCAGCATTTT

size: .
J: TRBJ1-2
V: TRBV5-1
D: .
CDR3: CASSLGRGSYGYTF
DNA: TGCGCCAGCAGCTTGGGGCGGGGATCCTATGGCTACACCTTC

size: many
J: TRBJ2-3
V: TRBV5-1
D: .
CDR3: CASSRGEADTQYF
DNA: TGCGCCAGCAGCCGGGGAGAGGCGGATACGCAGTATTTT

size: .
J: TRBJ2-5
V: TRBV7-9
D: .
CDR3: CATSGAGTATTQYF
DNA: TGTGCCACTTCAGGGGCGGGGACGGCCACGACCCAGTACTTC

size: few
J: TRBJ2-5
V: TRBV3-1
D: .
CDR3: CASSHPGGPQETQYF
DNA: TGTGCCAGCAGCCACCCCGGGGGGCCGCAAGAGACCCAGTACTTC

size: .
J: TRBJ1-2
V: TRBV29-1
D: .
CDR3: CSAGSNYGYTF
DNA: TGCAGCGCAGGGTCAAACTATGGCTACACCTTC

size: few
J: TRBJ2-5
V: TRBV6-5
D: .
CDR3: CASSYNSGRIRETQYF
DNA: TGTGCCAGCAGTTACAATAGTGGCAGAATACGAGAGACCCAGTACTTC

size: .
J: TRBJ1-1
V: TRBV29-1
D: .
CDR3: CSVAGMQGRTEAFF
DNA: TGCAGCGTTGCGGGTATGCAGGGGAGGACTGAAGCTTTCTTT

size: few
J: TRBJ1-1
V: TRBV5-5
D: .
CDR3: CASSSFAGTEAFF
DNA: TGTGCCAGCAGCTCCTTCGCCGGCACTGAAGCTTTCTTT

size: many
J: TRBJ2-1
V: TRBV3-1
D: .
CDR3: CASSQGQNNEQFF
DNA: TGTGCCAGCAGCCAAGGGCAGAACAATGAGCAGTTCTTC